The T cell receptor (beta chain) under discussion was sequenced for a study of blood T cell repertoires in COVID-19. Turning to the study itself: From the United States, Italy and Spain came samples of acute and convalescent COVID-19. Sample material is recorded as cDNA or gDNA derived from T cells, B-cell-depleted T cells, or PBMCs.

Original analysis: Estimates of nucleated cell counts were drawn from the amplification of reference gene primers. Sequencing used immunoSEQ multiplex PCR; TCRdb keeps in-frame clones, though not all of them. For V, J and clone size, that table is used; D and trimming come from the DNA. The profile shows tens of thousands of clones, about 86% of them singletons. With 2 bases removed from V and 1 base from J, the gap between germline ends came to 21 bases. CDR3 length equals 19 residues. The TCR comes from a middle-aged man with active COVID-19. Sequencing was performed on peripheral blood. V is TRBV23-1 and J is TRBJ2-1; a weak D match, TRBD2 (6 bases). TRBV23-1 is an open reading frame, and its role is uncertain. The CDR3 nucleotides are TGCGCCAGCAGTCAAACCGGGAGAGAGGTGAGGGAGTCCTACAATGAGCAGTTCTTC. Its translation: CASSQTGREVRESYNEQFF.